This is a list of T cell receptor beta chains from one sample in a study of blood T cell repertoires in COVID-19. The protocol was immunoSEQ multiplex PCR, while the TCRdb copy is restricted to in-frame clones and leaves out a portion. Of under 200,000 clones in the sample, more than 65% were seen once. Sequenced input: peripheral blood. Receptors originate from a man aged 70 or older with active or convalescent COVID-19. Both conserved end residues are part of each CDR3. A D gene is named only where the DNA matches it firmly. Clone size is given for some rows only: seen once, a few or many times, or a class if the clone is expanded.

clone size	V gene	D gene	J gene	CDR3 protein	CDR3 DNA
-	TRBV7-9	-	TRBJ2-7	CASSLGGRGNYEQYF	TGTGCCAGCAGCTTAGGGGGCAGGGGAAACTACGAGCAGTACTTC
-	TRBV19	TRBD1	TRBJ2-7	CASSKWTGPSSYEQYF	TGTGCCAGTAGTAAATGGACAGGCCCGAGCTCCTACGAGCAGTACTTC
-	TRBV27	-	TRBJ1-2	CASRQGRLEANYGYTF	TGTGCCAGCAGGCAAGGGAGGTTGGAGGCCAACTATGGCTACACCTTC
-	TRBV2	-	TRBJ2-4	CASTGQGGFLAKNIQYF	TGTGCCAGCACCGGACAGGGAGGGTTCCTAGCCAAAAACATTCAGTACTTC
-	TRBV5-4	-	TRBJ2-1	CASSSGHPSSYNEQFF	TGTGCCAGCAGCTCGGGACACCCGAGCTCCTACAATGAGCAGTTCTTC
-	TRBV6-5	-	TRBJ2-5	CASSWGPQETQYF	TGTGCCAGCAGTTGGGGCCCCCAAGAGACCCAGTACTTC
-	TRBV10-2	TRBD1	TRBJ1-2	CASKGTVINYGYTF	TGCGCCAGCAAGGGGACAGTCATTAACTATGGCTACACCTTC
-	TRBV18	-	TRBJ2-3	CASSPVPSARTDTQYF	TGTGCCAGCTCACCCGTACCTAGCGCCCGCACAGATACGCAGTATTTT
-	TRBV18	TRBD1	TRBJ1-1	CASSPNRGYNTEAFF	TGTGCCAGCTCTCCCAACAGGGGATATAACACTGAAGCTTTCTTT
-	TRBV7-2	-	TRBJ1-2	CASRFTGDYGYTF	TGTGCCAGCAGATTCACAGGAGACTATGGCTACACCTTC
-	TRBV11-2	TRBD1	TRBJ1-5	CASSIATGGTGQPQHF	TGTGCCAGCAGCATCGCCACAGGGGGCACCGGTCAGCCCCAGCATTTT
-	TRBV7-2	-	TRBJ1-2	CASSLGAGANYGYTF	TGTGCCAGCAGCTTAGGGGCAGGGGCTAACTATGGCTACACCTTC
-	TRBV10-3	TRBD2	TRBJ2-1	CAISSLAGGSYNEQFF	TGTGCCATCAGTTCACTAGCGGGCGGCTCCTACAATGAGCAGTTCTTC
-	TRBV4-1	TRBD1	TRBJ1-2	CASSHVRDRGRYGYTF	TGCGCCAGCAGCCACGTGAGGGACAGGGGACGATATGGCTACACCTTC
-	TRBV7-6	-	TRBJ2-7	CASSLVAGLSTYEQYF	TGTGCCAGCAGCTTAGTCGCGGGGTTAAGTACCTACGAGCAGTACTTC
once	TRBV6-5	-	TRBJ1-4	CASSYGDIQSNEKLFF	TGTGCCAGCAGTTACGGCGACATCCAATCTAATGAAAAACTGTTTTTT
-	TRBV6-1	-	TRBJ2-6	CASSMEAGANVLTF	TGTGCCAGCAGTATGGAGGCTGGGGCCAACGTCCTGACTTTC
-	TRBV6-5	-	TRBJ1-6	CASTPTGKNSPLHF	TGTGCCAGCACCCCTACAGGGAAGAATTCACCCCTCCACTTT
-	TRBV7-2	-	TRBJ2-2	CASQRKSTGELFF	TGTGCCAGCCAGCGGAAAAGCACCGGGGAGCTGTTTTTT
once	TRBV9	TRBD1	TRBJ2-3	CASGDRGSTDTQYF	TGTGCCTCCGGGGACAGGGGCAGCACAGATACGCAGTATTTT
-	TRBV7-6	-	TRBJ1-1	CASSLRGVGEAFF	TGTGCCAGCAGCTTAAGAGGAGTCGGTGAAGCTTTCTTT
once	TRBV18	TRBD1	TRBJ1-2	CASSLAEGAWGYTF	TGTGCCAGCTCGCTGGCCGAGGGGGCCTGGGGCTACACCTTC
-	TRBV7-2	TRBD1	TRBJ1-2	CASSGDSANYGYTF	TGTGCCAGCAGCGGGGACAGCGCTAACTATGGCTACACCTTC
-	TRBV28	TRBD1	TRBJ1-4	CASSITSGGTNEKLFF	TGTGCCAGCAGTATAACATCAGGGGGAACTAATGAAAAACTGTTTTTT
-	TRBV15	TRBD1	TRBJ2-1	CATSRQFGTGGYNEQFF	TGTGCCACCAGCAGACAATTCGGGACAGGGGGCTACAATGAGCAGTTCTTC
-	TRBV25-1	TRBD1	TRBJ2-2	CASSDDRGNTGELFF	TGTGCCAGCAGTGATGACAGGGGGAACACCGGGGAGCTGTTTTTT
-	TRBV18	TRBD1	TRBJ1-4	CASSLDRANEKLFF	TGTGCCAGCTCACTGGACAGGGCTAATGAAAAACTGTTTTTT
-	TRBV5-1	-	TRBJ2-6	CASSIDPGGLGANVLTF	TGCGCCAGCAGCATAGACCCCGGGGGGCTTGGGGCCAACGTCCTGACTTTC
-	TRBV28	TRBD2	TRBJ2-3	CASSSVAGGSTDTQYF	TGTGCCAGCAGTTCCGTAGCGGGAGGGAGCACAGATACGCAGTATTTT
-	TRBV5-1	TRBD1	TRBJ1-1	CASSRKRTGGEETEAFF	TGCGCCAGCAGCAGAAAACGGACAGGGGGCGAAGAGACTGAAGCTTTCTTT
-	TRBV6-4	TRBD1	TRBJ2-3	CASRRDRGGDTQYF	TGTGCCAGCAGACGGGACAGGGGAGGGGATACGCAGTATTTT
-	TRBV6-5	TRBD2	TRBJ2-5	CASSYSGGGRETQYF	TGTGCCAGCAGTTACTCGGGGGGAGGGCGAGAGACCCAGTACTTC
-	TRBV6-6	-	TRBJ2-7	CASRARQSSYEQYF	TGTGCCAGCAGGGCCCGACAGAGCTCCTACGAGCAGTACTTC
-	TRBV7-2	TRBD1	TRBJ2-7	CASSLGTGTYEQYF	TGTGCCAGCAGCCTCGGGACAGGGACCTACGAGCAGTACTTC
few	TRBV18	-	TRBJ1-4	CASSQGRDNEKLFF	TGTGCCAGCTCACAGGGCAGGGATAATGAAAAACTGTTTTTT
-	TRBV19	-	TRBJ1-3	CASTSGSSGNTIYF	TGTGCCAGTACCTCCGGTTCCTCTGGAAACACCATATATTTT
-	TRBV19	TRBD1	TRBJ1-2	CASSIDHGTGGATGYTF	TGTGCCAGTAGTATTGATCACGGGACAGGGGGCGCAACTGGCTACACCTTC
-	TRBV10-3	TRBD2	TRBJ2-1	CAISGPRVAGEQFF	TGTGCCATCAGTGGCCCCAGGGTAGCGGGAGAGCAGTTCTTC
-	TRBV28	TRBD2	TRBJ2-1	CASGLAAPEQFF	TGTGCCAGCGGACTAGCGGCCCCTGAGCAGTTCTTC
-	TRBV5-5	TRBD1	TRBJ2-5	CASSTLGQAGETQYF	TGTGCCAGCAGCACCCTAGGACAGGCTGGGGAGACCCAGTACTTC
-	TRBV2	-	TRBJ2-5	CASSRDFYQETQYF	TGTGCCAGCAGCCGGGACTTCTACCAAGAGACCCAGTACTTC
-	TRBV2	TRBD1	TRBJ1-5	CASSEGRGSNQPQHF	TGTGCCAGCAGTGAGGGCAGGGGGAGCAATCAGCCCCAGCATTTT
-	TRBV19	TRBD1	TRBJ1-3	CASILNPRDRGLGNTIYF	TGTGCCAGTATCCTTAACCCCCGGGACAGGGGGCTTGGAAACACCATATATTTT
-	TRBV7-9	-	TRBJ2-1	CASSETGISYNEQFF	TGTGCCAGCAGCGAAACGGGGATCTCCTACAATGAGCAGTTCTTC
-	TRBV29-1	TRBD2	TRBJ2-5	CSVERGRGETQYF	TGCAGCGTTGAACGCGGGAGAGGAGAGACCCAGTACTTC
-	TRBV19	TRBD1	TRBJ2-7	CASSRQGRGYEQYF	TGTGCCAGTAGTAGACAGGGGCGCGGATACGAGCAGTACTTC
-	TRBV28	-	TRBJ1-4	CASSLVQTNEKLFF	TGTGCCAGCAGTTTAGTCCAAACTAATGAAAAACTGTTTTTT
-	TRBV28	TRBD1	TRBJ1-5	CASTPRTGYQPQHF	TGTGCCAGCACCCCGAGGACAGGGTACCAGCCCCAGCATTTT
-	TRBV29-1	TRBD1	TRBJ1-5	CSVEVQGNQPQHF	TGCAGCGTTGAAGTACAGGGGAATCAGCCCCAGCATTTT
-	TRBV5-1	TRBD1	TRBJ2-3	CASSPGTGGDTQYF	TGCGCCAGCAGCCCCGGGACAGGGGGAGATACGCAGTATTTT
-	TRBV5-4	-	TRBJ1-2	CASSSTTGTYNYGYTF	TGTGCCAGCAGCTCAACGACGGGAACCTATAACTATGGCTACACCTTC
-	TRBV11-2	TRBD2	TRBJ2-3	CASSLVRGARTDTQYF	TGTGCCAGCAGCTTAGTGCGGGGGGCCCGGACAGATACGCAGTATTTT
-	TRBV5-1	-	TRBJ2-3	CASSLGWTSTDTQYF	TGCGCCAGCAGCTTGGGGTGGACTAGCACAGATACGCAGTATTTT
-	TRBV19	TRBD1	TRBJ1-2	CASSGDRTLGGYTF	TGTGCCAGTAGTGGGGACAGAACCCTCGGTGGCTACACCTTC